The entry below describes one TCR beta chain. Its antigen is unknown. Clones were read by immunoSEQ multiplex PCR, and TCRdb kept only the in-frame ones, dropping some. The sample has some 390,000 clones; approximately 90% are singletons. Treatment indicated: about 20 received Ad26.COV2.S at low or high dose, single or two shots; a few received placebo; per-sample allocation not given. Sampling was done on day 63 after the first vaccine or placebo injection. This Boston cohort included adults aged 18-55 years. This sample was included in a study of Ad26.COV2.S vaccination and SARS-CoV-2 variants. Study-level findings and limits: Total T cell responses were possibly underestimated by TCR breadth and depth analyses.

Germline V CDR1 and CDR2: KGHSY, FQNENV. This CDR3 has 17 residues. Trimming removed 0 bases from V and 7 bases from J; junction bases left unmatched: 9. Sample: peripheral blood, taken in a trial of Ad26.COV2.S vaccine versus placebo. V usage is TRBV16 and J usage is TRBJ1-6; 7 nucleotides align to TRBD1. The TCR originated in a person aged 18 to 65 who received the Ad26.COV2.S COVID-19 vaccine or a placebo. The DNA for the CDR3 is TGTGCCAGCAGCCAATCGAACTTCCGGGACAGAAATTCACCCCTCCACTTT. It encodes CASSQSNFRDRNSPLHF.